The 16 T cell receptor beta chains in this list originate from one sample, sequenced in a study of identical twins. TCRdb recomputed calls from the 5' RACE reads with MiXCR, one row per CDR3 protein. The sample lists 550,000 to 800,000 distinct CDR3 sequences; roughly 7.2% were seen once. This sample also appeared in a second study, on yellow fever vaccine responses in identical twins.

Sequenced: PBMCs. The receptors here all came from a woman aged 18-30 years in good health.

This clonotype was detected a few times. V is TRBV28 and J is TRBJ1-1; D is ambiguous. Germline V gene data show CDR1 as MDHEN and CDR2 as SYDVKM. The CDR3 consists of 12 residues. The V and J ends lost 5 bases and 5 bases respectively, with 9 bases between them. CDR3 DNA sequence: TGTGCCAGCAGTCTACGGAAGACTGAAGCTTTCTTT. Its protein product is CASSLRKTEAFF.

This chain uses TRBV7-3 with TRBJ2-7; D remains ambiguous. V was trimmed by 0 bases and J by 6 bases, leaving 9 bases between them. The CDR3 totals 13 residues. Germline CDR1 is SGHTA and CDR2 is FQGTGA. Written as DNA, the CDR3 is TGTGCCAGCAGCTTAACGTCGGTGACCGAGCAGTACTTC. Translating gives CASSLTSVTEQYF.

In this sample, this clonotype turned up many times. CDR3 residues: CASSTSDYSGANVLTF. The CDR3 DNA is TGTGCCAGCAGTACCTCGGATTACTCTGGGGCCAACGTCCTGACTTTC. The chain has TRBV6-5 and TRBJ2-6; no firm D call. CDR1 and CDR2 from the germline V gene are MNHEY and SVGAGI. This CDR3 has 16 amino acids. The germline V and J ends were trimmed by 5 bases and 0 bases, with 11 bases remaining between them.

This clonotype was observed a few times. The rearrangement links TRBV4-1 to TRBJ2-1; 13 bases match TRBD2. CDR1 MGHRA and CDR2 YSYEKL come from the germline V gene. After removal of 3 bases from V and 9 bases from J, the junction contained 14 bases not matched to a gene. This CDR3 is 18 amino acids long. Here the CDR3 reads CASSHEGPKLAGGAEQFF. CDR3 coding DNA: TGCGCCAGCAGCCACGAAGGGCCTAAACTAGCGGGAGGGGCTGAGCAGTTCTTC.

This clonotype was counted ten times or more. At one end, the junction sequence differs from germline, possibly due to a read error. This CDR3 reads CASSLGTSGTDTQYF. The CDR3 nucleotides are TGTGCCAGCAGCTTAGGGACTAGCGGCACAGATACGCAGTATTTT. V gene TRBV12-3 or TRBV12-4 combines with J gene TRBJ2-3; 10 bases agree with TRBD2. The CDR3 extends over 15 amino acids.

The sample holds many counts of this clonotype. The V call is TRBV2, the J call TRBJ1-2, with D maybe TRBD1 (6 bases). Per germline, CDR1 SNHLY and CDR2 FYNNEI. Trimming shortened V by 8 bases and J by 3 bases, and 10 bases separated the two germline ends. The CDR3 length is 12 residues. The CDR3 DNA follows: TGTGCCAGCGTTAGGACAGACTATGGCTACACCTTC. Its protein product is CASVRTDYGYTF. The complete variable domain, with remaining parts taken from reference TRBV2 and TRBJ1-2, reads EPEVTQTPSHQVTQMGQEVILRCVPISNHLYFYWYRQILGQKVEFLVSFYNNEISEKSEIFDDQFSVERPDGSNFTLKIRSTKLEDSAMYFCASVRTDYGYTFGSGTRLTVV.

This clonotype was counted a few times. This chain joins TRBV24-1 and TRBJ1-3; D gene unclear. Between the trimmed V and J ends, which lost 3 bases and 0 bases, there was a span of 8 bases. In germline, CDR1 is KGHDR, CDR2 SFDVKD. The CDR3 spans 15 residues. The CDR3 coding sequence is TGTGCCACCAGTGATCGGACGGACTCTGGAAACACCATATATTTT. As protein: CATSDRTDSGNTIYF.

Here the CDR3 DNA reads TGTGCCATCAGATCCGGGACAGGGGCAGGCACTGAAGCTTTCTTT. Protein sequence: CAIRSGTGAGTEAFF. The chain joins TRBV10-3 to TRBJ1-1; 10 bases align to TRBD1. The V gene's germline CDR1 is ENHRY and CDR2 SYGVKD. This CDR3 has 15 amino acids. V lost 6 bases, J lost 4 bases, and 8 bases stayed unmatched.

Only a few counts were recorded for this clonotype. The rearrangement links TRBV29-1 to TRBJ2-6; D is possibly TRBD2 (6 bases). V dropped 5 bases and J dropped 0 bases, with 14 bases sitting between them. Germline CDR1 is SQVTM and CDR2 is ANQGSEA. This CDR3 contains 16 residues. CDR3 nucleotide sequence: TGCAGCGTTACCGGCGGGATGAACTCTGGGGCCAACGTCCTGACTTTC. Protein product: CSVTGGMNSGANVLTF.

The chain couples TRBV29-1 to TRBJ1-2, with 7 bases matching TRBD1. V gave up 6 bases and J gave up 4 bases; unmatched junction bases: 5. Germline V gene sequence: CDR1 SQVTM, CDR2 ANQGSEA. The CDR3 extends over 12 amino acids. CDR3: CSVKQGLYGYTF. The CDR3 DNA is TGCAGCGTCAAACAGGGGCTCTATGGCTACACCTTC.

Written as DNA, the CDR3 is TGTGCCAGCAGTTACAAGGGAAACTCCTACGAGCAGTACGTC. This encodes CASSYKGNSYEQYV. The J gene is TRBJ2-7, the V gene TRBV6-5; no clear D gene. Germline assignment: CDR1 MNHEY and CDR2 SVGAGI. This CDR3 is 14 amino acids long. V lost 2 bases and J 0 bases, leaving 8 bases between the germline ends.

The chain employs TRBV28 and TRBJ2-3; 8 bases fit TRBD2. The CDR3 contains 14 residues. Germline-derived CDR1 and CDR2 are MDHEN and SYDVKM. Losses at the gene ends were 7 bases for V and 4 bases for J; bases not matched to a gene: 7. In nucleotides, the CDR3 is TGTGCCAGCACTCGGGGAGCGGGGGCAGATACGCAGTATTTT. Protein product: CASTRGAGADTQYF. Complete variable domain (other parts from reference TRBV28 and TRBJ2-3): DVKVTQSSRYLVKRTGEKVFLECVQDMDHENMFWYRQDPGLGLRLIYFSYDVKMKEKGDIPEGYSVSREKKERFSLILESASTNQTSMYLCASTRGAGADTQYFGPGTRLTVL.

This clonotype has just a few counts. The chain links TRBV5-1 to TRBJ1-2; D gene unclear. V was clipped by 0 bases and J by 4 bases, with 10 bases between them. CDR3 length: 14 residues. The germline V gene has CDR1 SGHRS and CDR2 YFSETQ. CDR3 region: CASSLGSATYGYTF. CDR3 nucleotide sequence: TGCGCCAGCAGCTTGGGGTCGGCAACCTATGGCTACACCTTC.

This clonotype occurred a few times. The V gene is TRBV5-1, the J gene TRBJ2-1, with 13 positions matching TRBD2. The ends lost 4 bases at V and 10 bases at J; junction bases unmatched: 11. Germline V gene data show CDR1 as SGHRS and CDR2 as YFSETQ. The CDR3 totals 16 residues. DNA of the CDR3: TGCGCCAGCAGCGACATACTAGCGGGAGGGCCGGGGGAGCAGTTCTTC. The encoded protein is CASSDILAGGPGEQFF.

This rearrangement joins TRBV12-3 or TRBV12-4 to TRBJ1-5; tentative D call: TRBD1 (5 bases). Trimming stripped 2 bases from V and 7 bases from J, with 12 bases between. CDR3 size: 14 residues. The CDR3 protein is CASSLKGDPQPQHF. The CDR3 nucleotides read TGTGCCAGCAGTTTAAAAGGGGACCCACAGCCCCAGCATTTT.

This clonotype came up a few times. V is TRBV18 and J is TRBJ1-4; D is unclear. With 3 bases removed from V and 0 bases from J, the gap between germline ends came to 14 bases. The CDR3 contains 17 residues. Germline V gene data show CDR1 as KGHSH and CDR2 as LQKENI. The CDR3 nucleotides read TGTGCCAGCTCACCCCCGACAAGGGTCGCAACTAATGAAAAACTGTTTTTT. It encodes CASSPPTRVATNEKLFF.